These 10 T cell receptor beta chains share one sample of origin, sequenced in a study of cytomegalovirus exposure and HLA in healthy donors. Use of 60 Vbeta and 13 Jbeta primers characterized the PCR. The data were produced by immunoSEQ multiplex PCR, yet TCRdb's version contains in-frame clones alone and is incomplete. The table records roughly 100,000 clones, roughly 79% of them present only once. The sequenced sample consisted of PBMCs. The origin of the receptors is a male donor in good health and CMV-seronegative.

The chain uses TRBV19 and TRBJ2-6, with 9 nucleotides matching TRBD1. The CDR3 runs 17 residues. V shed 3 bases and J 4 bases; nucleotides not matched to a gene: 7. From germline, CDR1 is LNHDA and CDR2 SQIVND (reference sequence). CDR3 sequence (DNA): TGTGCCAGTAGTATGCGCGGGACAGGGACCGGGGCCAACGTCCTGACTTTC. Translated: CASSMRGTGTGANVLTF.

This sequence joins TRBV27 and TRBJ2-2; D is uncertain. Trimming removed 7 bases at V and 1 base at J, with 7 bases between. The CDR3 consists of 13 residues. Germline V gene sequence: CDR1 MNHEY, CDR2 SMNVEV (reference sequence). CDR3 in DNA: TGTGCCAGCACCCCCGGGAACACCGGGGAGCTGTTTTTT. Amino acid sequence: CASTPGNTGELFF.

The chain combines TRBV7-2 with TRBJ1-1; 7 positions agree with TRBD1. After removal of 1 base from V and 2 bases from J, the junction contained 4 bases not matched to a gene. The CDR3 covers 15 residues. Germline loops: CDR1 SGHTA, CDR2 FQGNSA. DNA for the CDR3: TGTGCCAGCAGCTTAGAAGGGGGCCGTAACACTGAAGCTTTCTTT. It codes for CASSLEGGRNTEAFF.

The genes are TRBV4-2 and TRBJ1-2, with unresolved D. The CDR3 covers 16 residues. Trimming cost V 0 bases and J 0 bases, with 11 bases left between them. CDR1 and CDR2 (germline): LGHNA, YNFKEQ. The CDR3, as DNA: TGTGCCAGCAGCCAAGATCTCACTAGTTCTAACTATGGCTACACCTTC. It is translated as CASSQDLTSSNYGYTF.

This clone turned up a few times. The chain has TRBV30 and TRBJ2-5, with TRBD2 matching 8 bases. Trimming at V came to 5 bases and at J to 4 bases, leaving 21 bases not matched to a gene. Germline CDR1 reads GTSNPN; CDR2 reads SVGIG (reference sequence). The CDR3 is 18 residues long. The CDR3 protein is CAWLGETAGDGFRETQYF. In nucleotides, the CDR3 is TGTGCCTGGCTCGGAGAGACAGCGGGAGATGGTTTCCGAGAGACCCAGTACTTC. Full variable domain (rest looked up from reference TRBV30 and TRBJ2-5): SQTIHQWPATLVQPVGSPLSLECTVEGTSNPNLYWYRQAAGRGLQLLFYSVGIGQISSEVPQNLSASRPQDRQFILSSKKLLLSDSGFYLCAWLGETAGDGFRETQYFGPGTRLLVL.

V gene TRBV4-3 combines with J gene TRBJ1-1; D gene unclear. V lost 4 bases to trimming and J lost 0 bases, with 6 bases between them. There are 13 residues in the CDR3. Germline V gene sequence: CDR1 LGHNA, CDR2 YSLEER. CDR3: CASSPFLNTEAFF. The DNA of the CDR3 is TGCGCCAGCAGCCCCTTTTTGAACACTGAAGCTTTCTTT.

The chain joins TRBV7-6 to TRBJ2-3, with 9 bases matching TRBD2. The CDR3 covers 17 residues. Trimming took 1 base from V and 0 from J; bases not matched to a gene: 5. Germline lookup yields CDR1 SGHVS and CDR2 FNYEAQ. CDR3 residues: CASSLVSSGTSTDTQYF. In DNA, the CDR3 is TGTGCCAGCAGCTTAGTGTCTAGCGGGACTAGCACAGATACGCAGTATTTT.

This clone occurred a few times. The V and J genes are TRBV11-3 and TRBJ1-2; 9 positions match TRBD1. Losses at the gene ends were 3 bases for V and 3 bases for J; bases not matched to a gene: 8. The germline V gene encodes CDR1 SGHNT and CDR2 YENEEA. This CDR3 is built from 16 residues. CDR3 amino acids: CASSFKNRDRDYGYTF. CDR3 nucleotides: TGTGCCAGCAGCTTCAAAAACCGGGACAGGGACTATGGCTACACCTTC.

The gene calls are TRBV5-1 and TRBJ2-1, with D maybe TRBD2 (6 bases). Germline values: CDR1 SGHRS, CDR2 YFSETQ. V lost 3 bases and J lost 5, with 15 bases in between. The CDR3 runs to 15 residues. The CDR3 loop reads CASSSGLGLHNEQFF. The CDR3 bases are TGCGCCAGCAGCTCGGGACTGGGCCTCCACAATGAGCAGTTCTTC.

The rearrangement joins TRBV7-8 to TRBJ2-1; 10 nucleotides agree with TRBD1. The CDR3 contains 16 residues. Germline V gives CDR1 SGHVS, CDR2 FQNEAQ. The ends lost 6 bases at V and 7 bases at J; junction bases unmatched: 12. CDR3 sequence reads: CASRRFRDRGRNEQFF. The CDR3 DNA follows: TGTGCCAGCAGGAGGTTCCGGGACAGGGGAAGGAATGAGCAGTTCTTC.